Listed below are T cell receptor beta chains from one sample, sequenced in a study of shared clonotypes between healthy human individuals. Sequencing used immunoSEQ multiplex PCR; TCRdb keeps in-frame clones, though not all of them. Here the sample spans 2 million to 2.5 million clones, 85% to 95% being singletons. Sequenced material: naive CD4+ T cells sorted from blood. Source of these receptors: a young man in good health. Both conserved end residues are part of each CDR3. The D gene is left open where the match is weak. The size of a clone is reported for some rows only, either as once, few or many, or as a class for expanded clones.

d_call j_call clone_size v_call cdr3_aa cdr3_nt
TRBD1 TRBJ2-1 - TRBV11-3 CASSSQNLRGNEQFF TGTGCCAGCAGCTCTCAAAACCTCAGGGGGAATGAGCAGTTCTTC
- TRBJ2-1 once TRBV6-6 CASSYRQIRNDEQFF TGTGCCAGCAGTTACAGGCAGATCCGAAACGATGAGCAGTTCTTC
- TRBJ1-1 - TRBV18 CASSPTPTQGNTEAFF TGTGCCAGCTCACCGACCCCCACACAGGGCAACACTGAAGCTTTCTTT
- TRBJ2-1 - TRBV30 CAWSRGEQFF TGTGCCTGGAGTAGAGGCGAGCAGTTCTTC
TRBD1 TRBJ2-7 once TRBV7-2 CASSLLRDRGLSEQYF TGTGCCAGCAGCCTTCTCCGGGACAGGGGGCTCTCCGAGCAGTACTTC
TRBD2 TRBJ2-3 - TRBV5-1 CASSLGSGGSTSTDTQYF TGCGCCAGCAGCTTGGGTAGCGGGGGGTCTACTAGCACAGATACGCAGTATTTT
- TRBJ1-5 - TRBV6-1 CASRRIADSNQPQHF TGTGCCAGCAGGCGGATCGCGGATAGCAATCAGCCCCAGCATTTT
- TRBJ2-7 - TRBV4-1 CASSQDPAGIGPYEQYF TGCGCCAGCAGCCAAGATCCGGCGGGAATCGGGCCCTACGAGCAGTACTTC
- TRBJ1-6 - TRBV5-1 CASSASTGTGYSPLHF TGCGCCAGCAGCGCCTCAACAGGGACCGGCTATTCACCCCTCCACTTT
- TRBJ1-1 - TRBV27 CASSTWEIMNTEAFF TGTGCCAGCAGTACCTGGGAAATAATGAACACTGAAGCTTTCTTT
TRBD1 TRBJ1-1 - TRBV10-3 CAICQDRDAEAFF TGTGCCATCTGTCAGGACAGGGATGCTGAAGCTTTCTTT
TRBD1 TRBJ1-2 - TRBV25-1 CASSDDRTGSYGYTF TGTGCCAGCAGTGACGACCGGACAGGGAGTTATGGCTACACCTTC
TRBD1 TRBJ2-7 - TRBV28 CASSLQGQGIHEQYF TGTGCCAGCTCTTTACAGGGACAGGGGATCCACGAGCAGTACTTC
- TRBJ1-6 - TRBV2 CASSLESSYNSPLHF TGTGCCAGCAGTCTGGAGAGCTCCTATAATTCACCCCTCCACTTT
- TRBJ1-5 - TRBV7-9 CASSLTDSNQPQHF TGTGCCAGCAGCTTGACAGATAGCAATCAGCCCCAGCATTTT
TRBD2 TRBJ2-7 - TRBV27 CASRTSWSSYEQYF TGTGCCAGCAGGACTAGCTGGAGCTCCTACGAGCAGTACTTC
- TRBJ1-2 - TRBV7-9 CASSFGARGSYGYTF TGTGCCAGCAGCTTTGGGGCCAGGGGCTCCTATGGCTACACCTTC
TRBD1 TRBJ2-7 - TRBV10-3 CATRQGAKTYEQYF TGTGCCACCAGACAGGGCGCCAAAACCTACGAGCAGTACTTC
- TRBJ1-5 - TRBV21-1 CASSKVPDVGNQPQHF TGTGCCAGCAGCAAAGTTCCTGATGTGGGCAATCAGCCCCAGCATTTT
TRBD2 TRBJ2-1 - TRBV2 CAGKAGAEQFF TGTGCCGGAAAAGCGGGGGCTGAGCAGTTCTTC
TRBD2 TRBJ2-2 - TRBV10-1 CASSLRGSTGELFF TGCGCCAGCAGTCTTCGCGGGAGTACCGGGGAGCTGTTTTTT
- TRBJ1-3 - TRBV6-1 CASRATGSGNTIYF TGTGCCAGCAGAGCTACAGGGTCTGGAAACACCATATATTTT
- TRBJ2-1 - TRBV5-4 CASSLVSPSYNEQFF TGTGCCAGCAGCTTGGTTTCGCCCTCCTACAATGAGCAGTTCTTC
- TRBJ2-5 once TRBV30 CAWMRDSQETQYF TGTGCCTGGATGCGGGACTCACAAGAGACCCAGTACTTC
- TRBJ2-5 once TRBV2 CAIRGSPGETQYF TGTGCCATCCGGGGGTCCCCGGGAGAGACCCAGTACTTC
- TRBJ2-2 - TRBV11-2 CASSSAGSNTGELFF TGTGCCAGCAGCTCCGCAGGTTCGAACACCGGGGAGCTGTTTTTT
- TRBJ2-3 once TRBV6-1 CASRVTRSTDTQYF TGTGCCAGCAGGGTGACACGGAGCACAGATACGCAGTATTTT
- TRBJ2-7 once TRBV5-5 CASSLRGWGDEQYF TGTGCCAGCAGCTTGCGGGGTTGGGGTGACGAGCAGTACTTC
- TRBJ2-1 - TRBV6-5 CASSRGRHSDNEQFF TGTGCCAGCAGCCGAGGTCGTCACAGTGACAATGAGCAGTTCTTC
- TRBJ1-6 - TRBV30 CAWSTGGNSPLHF TGTGCCTGGAGTACCGGTGGGAATTCACCCCTCCACTTT
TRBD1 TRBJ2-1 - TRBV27 CASRRGQGLGGYNEQFF TGTGCCAGCCGGAGGGGACAGGGATTAGGAGGCTACAATGAGCAGTTCTTC
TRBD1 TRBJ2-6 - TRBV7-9 CASSLGQGVLSSGANVLTF TGTGCCAGCAGCTTAGGACAGGGTGTATTAAGCTCTGGGGCCAACGTCCTGACTTTC
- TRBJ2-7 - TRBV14 CASSQDSNPYEQYF TGTGCCAGCAGCCAAGATAGCAACCCCTACGAGCAGTACTTC
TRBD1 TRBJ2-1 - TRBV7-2 CASSESTGMSGGRNEQFF TGTGCCAGCAGCGAAAGCACCGGGATGTCAGGGGGCCGTAATGAGCAGTTCTTC
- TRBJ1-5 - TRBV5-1 CASSPEGSSNQPQHF TGCGCCAGCAGCCCGGAGGGTTCTAGCAATCAGCCCCAGCATTTT
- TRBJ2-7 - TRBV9 CASSVEVTLGLEQYF TGTGCCAGCAGCGTAGAGGTGACACTCGGCCTAGAGCAGTACTTC
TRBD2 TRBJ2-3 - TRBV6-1 CASNLAGTDTQYF TGTGCCAGCAACCTAGCGGGGACAGATACGCAGTATTTT